One and the same sample provided the 10 T cell receptor beta chains below, sequenced in a study of response to subunit inactivated influenza vaccine. Using its own MiXCR run on the RT-PCR reads, TCRdb lists one record per CDR3 protein. The sample has roughly 780,000 distinct CDR3 sequences; approximately 17% are singletons. Here the sequenced sample was PBMCs from blood, taken more than 4 days after vaccination. These receptors all come from a man aged 45-65 years who received an inactivated influenza vaccine.

The gene calls are TRBV11-2 and TRBJ1-1; D is perhaps TRBD1 (6 bases). Trimming removed 5 bases from V and 6 bases from J, with 19 bases in between. This CDR3 is 15 amino acids long. Germline lookup yields CDR1 SGHAT and CDR2 FQNNGV. The CDR3: CASSGTVQGFAEAFF. In DNA, the CDR3 is TGTGCCAGCAGCGGAACCGTACAGGGATTTGCTGAAGCTTTCTTT. Complete variable domain (other parts from reference TRBV11-2 and TRBJ1-1): EAGVAQSPRYKIIEKRQSVAFWCNPISGHATLYWYQQILGQGPKLLIQFQNNGVVDDSQLPKDRFSAERLKGVDSTLKIQPAKLEDSAVYLCASSGTVQGFAEAFFGQGTRLTVV.

For this clonotype: It may be a read error: a sequence one base away is much more abundant. This chain joins TRBV4-1 and TRBJ2-5, with 10 bases that match TRBD2. Per germline, CDR1 MGHRA and CDR2 YSYEKL. Losses at the gene ends were 4 bases for V and 4 bases for J; bases not matched to a gene: 3. This CDR3 has 14 amino acids. The CDR3 is CASSPWTSGETQYF. The CDR3 coding sequence is TGCGCCAGCAGCCCCTGGACTAGCGGAGAGACCCAGTACTTC.

There are many counts of this clonotype. V and J are TRBV13 and TRBJ2-7, with 7 bases matching TRBD1. Germline V lookup: CDR1 PRHDT, CDR2 FYEKMQ (reference sequence). Germline trimming cut 4 bases from V and 0 bases from J; bases unmatched to any gene: 6. There are 15 residues in the CDR3. CDR3 region: CASSWRGGPSYEQYF. The CDR3 DNA reads TGTGCCAGCAGCTGGCGAGGGGGCCCCTCCTACGAGCAGTACTTC.

The rearrangement uses TRBV6-1 and TRBJ1-1; D not resolved. The CDR3 runs 13 residues. Trimming removed 6 bases from V and 5 bases from J, with 13 bases in between. Per germline, CDR1 MNHNS and CDR2 SASEGT. The DNA of the CDR3 is TGTGCCAGCAGCCAACACGGAGGGACTGAAGCTTTCTTT. This gives the protein CASSQHGGTEAFF.

J is TRBJ1-4 and V is TRBV25-1; no reliable D call. Germline CDR1 is MGHDK and CDR2 is SYGVNS. Trimming pared 3 bases from V and 3 bases from J, leaving 11 bases between. This CDR3 has 15 amino acids. The CDR3 coding sequence is TGTGCCAGCAGTGATGTGGGTCTGGCTAATGAAAAACTGTTTTTT. This encodes CASSDVGLANEKLFF.

This chain joins TRBV20-1 and TRBJ2-1; tentative D call: TRBD2 (5 bases). The V gene's germline CDR1 is DFQATT and CDR2 SNEGSKA (reference sequence). Trimming removed 1 base at V and 0 bases at J, with 7 bases between. The CDR3 loop spans 14 amino acids. CDR3 amino acids: CSARAAVSYNEQFF. The CDR3 DNA reads as TGCAGTGCTAGAGCAGCGGTCTCCTACAATGAGCAGTTCTTC.

This clonotype was detected a few times. The rearrangement joins TRBV20-1 to TRBJ1-1, with a possible D match to TRBD1 (5 bases). This CDR3 has 14 residues. Trimming removed 3 bases from V and 9 bases from J, with 20 bases in between. CDR1 and CDR2 from the germline V gene are DFQATT and SNEGSKA (reference sequence). CDR3 in amino acids: CSASLGRGLFQAFF. The CDR3 DNA follows: TGCAGTGCTAGTCTGGGGCGAGGGCTCTTCCAAGCTTTCTTT.

The J gene is TRBJ2-7, the V gene TRBV7-9, with 9 bases matching TRBD1. Looked up from germline, CDR1 is SEHNR and CDR2 is FQNEAQ (reference sequence). The CDR3 spans 14 residues. With V trimmed by 3 bases and J by 3 bases, 3 bases remained unmatched. CDR3 in amino acids: CASSFPGQGYEQYF. In DNA, the CDR3 is TGTGCCAGCAGCTTCCCGGGACAGGGCTACGAGCAGTACTTC.

The gene calls are TRBV7-2 and TRBJ1-2; TRBD1 matches 11 bases. The ends lost 4 bases at V and 9 bases at J; junction bases unmatched: 16. The germline CDR1 and CDR2 sequences are SGHTA and FQGNSA. The CDR3 has 17 residues. The CDR3 coding sequence is TGTGCCAGCAGCTCCCGGACAGGGGGCGAATCCCCTATGAGCTACACCTTC. Its translation is CASSSRTGGESPMSYTF.

This chain connects TRBV6-8 to TRBJ1-5; TRBD1 matches 7 bases. CDR3 length equals 15 residues. J was trimmed by 5 bases and V by 2 bases; bases with no gene match: 6. CDR1 and CDR2 from the germline V gene are MNHGY and SAAAGT. CDR3 nucleotide sequence: TGTGCCAGCAGTTACCGACAGGGTCTTGATCAGCCCCAGCATTTT. The encoded protein is CASSYRQGLDQPQHF.